Listed below are T cell receptor beta chains from one sample, sequenced in a study of blood T cell repertoires in COVID-19. The method was immunoSEQ multiplex PCR; TCRdb's version includes in-frame clones alone and lacks a portion of them. Counted here are over 90,000 clones, roughly 80% occurring once; the ten biggest clones make up about 4.4%. The sample consisted of peripheral blood. Receptors were obtained from a man in his sixties with acute or convalescent COVID-19. Each CDR3 is given with its conserved first and last residue. A D gene is named only where the DNA matches it firmly. Size tells how often a clone was seen (once, few, many) or the class of an expanded clone, and some rows leave it out.

>TRBD1|few|TRBV7-9|TRBJ1-6
TGTGCCAGCAGCGCCCGACAGGGCAACAATTCACCCCTCCACTTT
CASSARQGNNSPLHF
>TRBD1|-|TRBV10-1|TRBJ2-7
TGCGCCAGCCAACGACAGGGGGCGGACGAGCAGTACTTC
CASQRQGADEQYF
>-|many|TRBV28|TRBJ1-5
TGTGCCAGCAGCCACCGGGGGGTTAGCAATCAGCCCCAGCATTTT
CASSHRGVSNQPQHF
>TRBD2|-|TRBV5-1|TRBJ2-1
TGCGCCAGCAGCGTGTGGACTAGCGGGGAGCAGTTCTTC
CASSVWTSGEQFF
>TRBD1|-|TRBV24-1|TRBJ2-1
TGTGCCACCAGTGATTTGAATGTTCGGGACAGGGGTTCCTACAATGAGCAGTTCTTC
CATSDLNVRDRGSYNEQFF
>TRBD1|-|TRBV7-8|TRBJ1-6
TGTGCCGCGGGACAGGACTCCTATAATTCACCCCTCCACTTT
CAAGQDSYNSPLHF
>TRBD1|many|TRBV7-2|TRBJ1-5
TGTGCCAGCAGCGCAATGACAGGGACTAATCAGCCCCAGCATTTT
CASSAMTGTNQPQHF
>TRBD1|once|TRBV27|TRBJ1-2
TGTGCCAGCAGTTCAACAGGGGCGGTGTACGGCTACACCTTC
CASSSTGAVYGYTF
>-|-|TRBV10-1|TRBJ1-1
TGCGCCAGCAGTGAGTCAGCAGGGTCCACTGAAGCTTTCTTT
CASSESAGSTEAFF
>-|-|TRBV16|TRBJ2-5
TGTGCCAGCAGCCAATCGACTAGTTCCGAGACCCAGTACTTC
CASSQSTSSETQYF
>TRBD2|-|TRBV28|TRBJ2-1
TGTGCCAGCAGTTCGGGGACTAGCGGGAGTTGGAATGAGCAGTTCTTC
CASSSGTSGSWNEQFF
>TRBD1|-|TRBV18|TRBJ2-7
TGTGCCAGCTCAGGACGGACAGGGGAAGGGGAGAAGTACTTC
CASSGRTGEGEKYF
>TRBD1|-|TRBV7-3|TRBJ1-3
TGTGCCAGCAGCTTCACGACAGGGGACTCTGGAAACACCATATATTTT
CASSFTTGDSGNTIYF
>-|-|TRBV11-2|TRBJ2-5
TGTGCCAGCAGCCCTGCGGCGGGCCTCCAAGAGACCCAGTACTTC
CASSPAAGLQETQYF
>TRBD1|-|TRBV28|TRBJ1-2
TGTGCCAGCGAAGGGACAGCTTACTATGGCTACACCTTC
CASEGTAYYGYTF
>-|-|TRBV28|TRBJ2-7
TGTGCCAGCAGCCCCGCTGGCCAGGGCGCCTCCTACGAGCAGTACTTC
CASSPAGQGASYEQYF
>-|-|TRBV14|TRBJ2-5
TGTGCCAGCAGCCAAGTGAGGGAGACCCAGTACTTC
CASSQVRETQYF
>TRBD2|-|TRBV5-8|TRBJ2-1
TGTGCCAGCAGCTTGGTGGGGGAGGGAAGGGACAATGAGCAGTTCTTC
CASSLVGEGRDNEQFF
>TRBD1|-|TRBV19|TRBJ1-6
TGTGCCAGTAGGCGAAACCTCTGGGGACAGGGCCACCATTCACCCCTCCACTTT
CASRRNLWGQGHHSPLHF
>-|-|TRBV19|TRBJ1-2
TGTGCCAGTAGTAAGGGCAGGGGTTTTTTCCACTATGGCTACACCTTC
CASSKGRGFFHYGYTF
>TRBD1|-|TRBV6-2/TRBV6-3|TRBJ2-7
TGTGCCAGCAGCCGAGACAGGGAATACGAGCAGTACTTC
CASSRDREYEQYF
>-|-|TRBV6-2/TRBV6-3|TRBJ2-7
TGTGCCAGCAGTTACGGGGGGAGCCTCTACGAGCAGTACTTC
CASSYGGSLYEQYF
>TRBD1|once|TRBV10-3|TRBJ2-3
TGTGCCATCAGTGGGCTGGGACAGACCAACACAGATACGCAGTATTTT
CAISGLGQTNTDTQYF
>-|-|TRBV7-9|TRBJ2-7
TGTGCCAGCAGCCCTCTAGAAAGCGGGCAGTACTTC
CASSPLESGQYF
>TRBD1|few|TRBV28|TRBJ1-2
TGTGCCAGCAGTTTATGGCACGCGGGACAGGGGGCGAGTGGCTACACCTTC
CASSLWHAGQGASGYTF
>-|-|TRBV3-1/TRBV3-2|TRBJ1-5
TGTGCCAGCAGCCTCGATACAGGGTTGGGTCAGCCCCAGCATTTT
CASSLDTGLGQPQHF
>-|-|TRBV14|TRBJ2-5
TGTGCCAGCAGCCACAAGATGCAGGGTTGGGAGACCCAGTACTTC
CASSHKMQGWETQYF
>TRBD1|-|TRBV18|TRBJ1-6
TGTGCCAGCTCACCTAACGTACCCCGGGACAGTAATTCACCCCTCCACTTT
CASSPNVPRDSNSPLHF
>-|-|TRBV21-1|TRBJ2-7
TGTGCCAGCAGCCTCCGGGACTTCCACCGTGAGCAGTACTTC
CASSLRDFHREQYF
>TRBD1|-|TRBV10-3|TRBJ2-2
TGTGCCATCACCCCAGGACAGGGAGACACCGGGGAGCTGTTTTTT
CAITPGQGDTGELFF
>TRBD1|-|TRBV7-3|TRBJ2-1
TGTGCCAGCAGCCTGCGACCTACCGGGACAGCTACGACCCTTGGCTCCTACAATGAGCAGTTCTTC
CASSLRPTGTATTLGSYNEQFF
>-|-|TRBV3-1/TRBV3-2|TRBJ2-3
TGTGCCAGCAATACTGGCGGAAACACAGATACGCAGTATTTT
CASNTGGNTDTQYF
>TRBD1|-|TRBV5-6|TRBJ1-6
TGTGCCAGCAGCTCACGACAGGGGGGGTCACCCCTCCACTTT
CASSSRQGGSPLHF
>TRBD1|-|TRBV7-9|TRBJ1-2
TGTGCCAGCAGCTTAGCCGGACAGGTAGCTAACTATGGCTACACCTTC
CASSLAGQVANYGYTF
>-|-|TRBV2|TRBJ2-6
TGTGCCAGCAGTGAAGCGGCAATTTCTGGGGCCAACGTCCTGACTTTC
CASSEAAISGANVLTF
>-|-|TRBV18|TRBJ1-1
TGTGCCAGCTCACCGGGACTCTCGAACACTGAAGCTTTCTTT
CASSPGLSNTEAFF
>TRBD2|-|TRBV27|TRBJ2-3
TGTGCCAGCAGCCATACACGGACTAGCGGGGGACGCACAGATACGCAGTATTTT
CASSHTRTSGGRTDTQYF
>-|-|TRBV6-5|TRBJ2-1
TGTGCCAGCGCCTTGAGCTCCTACAATGAGCAGTTCTTC
CASALSSYNEQFF
>-|few|TRBV11-3|TRBJ1-1
TGTGCCAGCAGCCCGCGGGGGGGCTCCTACACTGAAGCTTTCTTT
CASSPRGGSYTEAFF
>-|once|TRBV6-5|TRBJ2-7
TGTGCCAGCAGTTACCAAGGGACATCTGGCTACGAGCAGTACTTC
CASSYQGTSGYEQYF
>TRBD2|-|TRBV7-6|TRBJ2-1
TGTGCCAGCAGCTTAATGAGCGGGGGGGCATACGGGGACAATGAGCAGTTCTTC
CASSLMSGGAYGDNEQFF
>TRBD1|-|TRBV10-3|TRBJ1-3
TGTGCCATCAGGGACAGGGGAGACTCTGGAAACACCATATATTTT
CAIRDRGDSGNTIYF
>-|-|TRBV19|TRBJ2-2
TGTGCCAGTAGTATGCGCGGGAACACCGGGGAGCTGTTTTTT
CASSMRGNTGELFF
>-|few|TRBV7-8|TRBJ2-1
TGTGCCAGCAGCCCACTGGAGGGGACCGTCCTAAGCTCCTACAATGAGCAGTTCTTC
CASSPLEGTVLSSYNEQFF
>-|-|TRBV18|TRBJ2-1
TGTGCCAGCTCACCAACGCAAGAGGGAGAGCAGTTCTTC
CASSPTQEGEQFF
>-|once|TRBV7-9|TRBJ1-4
TGTGCCAGCAGCTTAAGGACAGAGAATGAAAAACTGTTTTTT
CASSLRTENEKLFF
>TRBD1|-|TRBV18|TRBJ2-3
TGTGCCAGCTCACCCGGACAGGGACGCGGCACAGATACGCAGTATTTT
CASSPGQGRGTDTQYF
>TRBD1|-|TRBV7-9|TRBJ2-7
TGTGCCAGCAGCTTCTACGGACAGGGGGCCAACGAGCAGTACTTC
CASSFYGQGANEQYF
>TRBD1|-|TRBV3-1/TRBV3-2|TRBJ1-4
TGTGCCAGCAGCCAAGTGGGACAGGGGCCTAATGAAAAACTGTTTTTT
CASSQVGQGPNEKLFF
>-|-|TRBV10-1|TRBJ1-1
TGCGCCAGCAGATACGACTGGAACACTGAAGCTTTCTTT
CASRYDWNTEAFF
>TRBD1|-|TRBV28|TRBJ1-5
TGTGCCAGCAGTTCTGACAGGGGTAATCAGCCCCAGCATTTT
CASSSDRGNQPQHF
>-|-|TRBV6-5|TRBJ2-7
TGTGCCAGCAGTTACAACCTATGGGGGCCGACCTACGAGCAGTACTTC
CASSYNLWGPTYEQYF
>-|-|TRBV6-5|TRBJ1-2
TGTGCCAGCACCGCGCGGGAAGGCTATGGCTACACCTTC
CASTAREGYGYTF
>TRBD1|once|TRBV10-3|TRBJ1-1
TGTGCCATCAGTGAGTCTGCAGCCGGGACAGGGAGCACTGAAGCTTTCTTT
CAISESAAGTGSTEAFF
>-|few|TRBV12-3/TRBV12-4|TRBJ1-5
TGTGCCAGCAGTTTGGACAGTTATCAGCCCCAGCATTTT
CASSLDSYQPQHF
>-|-|TRBV18|TRBJ1-2
TGTGCCAGCTCACCCCCGGGTGCGCAGGGGAGCTACACCTTC
CASSPPGAQGSYTF
>TRBD2|-|TRBV7-2|TRBJ2-3
TGTGCCAGCAGCTTAAGGGGCGGGGGGGCAAAAGATACGCAGTATTTT
CASSLRGGGAKDTQYF